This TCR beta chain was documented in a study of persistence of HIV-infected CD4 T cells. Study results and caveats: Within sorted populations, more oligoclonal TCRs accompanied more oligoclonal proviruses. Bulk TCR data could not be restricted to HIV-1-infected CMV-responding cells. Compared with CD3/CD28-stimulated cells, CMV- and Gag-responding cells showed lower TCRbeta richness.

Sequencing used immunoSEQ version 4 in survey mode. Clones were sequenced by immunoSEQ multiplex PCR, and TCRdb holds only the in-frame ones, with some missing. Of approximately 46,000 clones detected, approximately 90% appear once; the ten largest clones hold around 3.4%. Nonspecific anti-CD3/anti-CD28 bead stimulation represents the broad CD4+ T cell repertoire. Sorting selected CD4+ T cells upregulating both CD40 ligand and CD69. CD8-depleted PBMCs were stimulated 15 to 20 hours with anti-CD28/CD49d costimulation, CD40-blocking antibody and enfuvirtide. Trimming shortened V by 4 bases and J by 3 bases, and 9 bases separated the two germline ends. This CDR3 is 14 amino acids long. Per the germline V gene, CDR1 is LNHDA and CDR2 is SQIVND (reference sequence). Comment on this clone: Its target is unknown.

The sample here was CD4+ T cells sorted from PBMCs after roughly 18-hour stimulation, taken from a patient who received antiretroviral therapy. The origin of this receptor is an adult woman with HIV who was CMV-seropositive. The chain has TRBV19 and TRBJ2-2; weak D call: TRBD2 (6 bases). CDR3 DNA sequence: TGTGCCAGTAGTAGAGTAGCGGACACCGGGGAGCTGTTTTTT. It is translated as CASSRVADTGELFF. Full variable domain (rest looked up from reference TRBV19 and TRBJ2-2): DGGITQSPKYLFRKEGQNVTLSCEQNLNHDAMYWYRQDPGQGLRLIYYSQIVNDFQKGDIAEGYSVSREKKESFPLTVTSAQKNPTAFYLCASSRVADTGELFFGEGSRLTVL.